These 23 T cell receptor beta chains were sequenced from one sample in a study of blood T cells in healthy people across ages. For the second PCR, which ran for about 7 to 11 cycles, a sample-barcoded 5' primer and a J-beta primer mix were used. Using its own MiXCR run on the 5' RACE reads, TCRdb lists one record per CDR3 protein. The sample lists 1.5 million to 1.9 million distinct CDR3 sequences, around 40% seen once, with about 4.1% in the top ten. The sample comprised blood. The source is a woman under 30 in good health.

The chain employs TRBV28 and TRBJ2-2; 16 bases agree with TRBD2. The CDR3 is made up of 20 amino acids. Trimming at V came to 6 bases and at J to 1 base, leaving 11 bases not matched to a gene. Germline V gene sequence: CDR1 MDHEN, CDR2 SYDVKM. DNA for the CDR3: TGTGCCAGCAGGCCACCGGGACTAGCGGGAGGGCCAAGGAACACCGGGGAGCTGTTTTTT. Its protein is CASRPPGLAGGPRNTGELFF. Full variable domain (remainder filled in from reference TRBV28 and TRBJ2-2): DVKVTQSSRYLVKRTGEKVFLECVQDMDHENMFWYRQDPGLGLRLIYFSYDVKMKEKGDIPEGYSVSREKKERFSLILESASTNQTSMYLCASRPPGLAGGPRNTGELFFGEGSRLTVL.

There are many counts of this clonotype. The rearrangement uses TRBV12-3 or TRBV12-4 and TRBJ2-1; D is ambiguous. Trimming took off 2 bases at V and 4 bases at J, with 3 bases between the two ends. The CDR3 covers 12 residues. The CDR3 DNA is TGTGCCAGCAGTTTATTTTACAATGAGCAGTTCTTC. Protein product: CASSLFYNEQFF.

In this sample, this clonotype turned up a few times. V and J are TRBV9 and TRBJ2-1, with 7 bases matching TRBD2. Germline-derived CDR1 and CDR2 are SGDLS and YYNGEE. The CDR3 covers 15 residues. Trimming at V came to 0 bases and at J to 8 bases, leaving 8 bases not matched to a gene. This chain's CDR3 is CASSVAPGLGDEQFF. CDR3 nucleotides: TGTGCCAGCAGCGTAGCGCCCGGACTAGGGGATGAGCAGTTCTTC.

This clonotype was detected only a few times. The V and J genes are TRBV28 and TRBJ2-4; D is possibly TRBD2 (5 bases). The CDR3 has 14 residues. Deletions cut 2 bases from V and 8 bases from J, with 13 bases between. Germline V gene sequence: CDR1 MDHEN, CDR2 SYDVKM. DNA for the CDR3: TGTGCCAGCAGTTTACGGGCTCCGGGGTACATTCAGTACTTC. This gives the protein CASSLRAPGYIQYF.

This clonotype was detected a few times. The chain couples TRBV2 to TRBJ2-3; 7 bases are shared with TRBD2. The germline gives CDR1 SNHLY, CDR2 FYNNEI. There are 14 residues in the CDR3. Germline trimming cut 1 base from V and 5 bases from J; bases unmatched to any gene: 3. CDR3 loop: CASSEVSSGDTQYF. The DNA for the CDR3 is TGTGCCAGCAGTGAAGTGTCTAGCGGAGATACGCAGTATTTT.

The DNA of the CDR3 is TGTGCCAGCAGCACTTCCGTGGCGGGGAGCACAGATACGCAGTATTTT. Its protein product is CASSTSVAGSTDTQYF. This sequence joins TRBV7-9 and TRBJ2-3; D is perhaps TRBD2 (6 bases). V lost 5 bases and J lost 0, with 15 bases in between. CDR1 is SEHNR and CDR2 is FQNEAQ in the germline V gene (reference sequence). CDR3 length: 16 residues.

The chain uses TRBV20-1 and TRBJ2-4, with 9 bases matching TRBD2. Trimming removed 5 bases from V and 6 bases from J; junction bases left unmatched: 8. The CDR3 is 14 residues long. Germline lookup yields CDR1 DFQATT and CDR2 SNEGSKA (reference sequence). CDR3 amino acids: CSARSGGISNIQYF. The CDR3 bases are TGCAGTGCTCGGAGCGGGGGGATCTCAAACATTCAGTACTTC.

The genes are TRBV15 and TRBJ2-5; 8 bases are a match to TRBD2. The CDR3 is made up of 18 amino acids. Germline-derived CDR1 and CDR2 are LNHNV and YYDKDF (reference sequence). After removal of 1 base from V and 2 bases from J, the junction contained 12 bases not matched to a gene. The DNA for the CDR3 is TGTGCCACCAGCAGAGCTAGCGGGTACGGGAGGGGGCAAGAGACCCAGTACTTC. This codes for CATSRASGYGRGQETQYF.

Turning to this clonotype: Its ends do not fully match the called genes, so a read error is possible. This chain uses TRBV18 with TRBJ1-4, with D tentatively TRBD1 (5 bases). The CDR3 is 14 residues long. CDR1 KGHSH and CDR2 LQKENI come from the germline V gene. This chain's CDR3 is CACSPDIYVEKLFF. CDR3 coding DNA: TGTGCCTGCTCACCGGACATCTATGTTGAAAAACTGTTTTTT. The full variable domain, rest sourced from reference TRBV18 and TRBJ1-4, is NAGVMQNPRHLVRRRGQEARLRCSPMKGHSHVYWYRQLPEEGLKFMVYLQKENIIDESGMPKERFSAEFPKEGPSILRIQQVVRGDSAAYFCACSPDIYVEKLFFGSGTQLSVL.

The chain carries TRBV4-3 and TRBJ1-2; the match to TRBD1 covers 7 bases. Germline CDR1 and CDR2: LGHNA and YSLEER. Trimming at V came to 1 base and at J to 5 bases, leaving 13 bases not matched to a gene. This CDR3 has 17 amino acids. The CDR3 reads CASSQVGTWDSRYGYTF. CDR3 nucleotides: TGCGCCAGCAGCCAAGTAGGTACTTGGGACAGCAGATATGGCTACACCTTC.

The J gene is TRBJ2-2, the V gene TRBV4-3; D is possibly TRBD1 (7 bases). Looked up from germline, CDR1 is LGHNA and CDR2 is YSLEER. V shed 2 bases and J shed 4 bases, with 11 bases lying between them. This CDR3 contains 15 residues. The CDR3 sequence: CASSQQGGGTGELFF. The CDR3 DNA reads as TGCGCCAGCAGCCAACAGGGGGGCGGCACCGGGGAGCTGTTTTTT.

This clonotype was seen a handful of times. The chain carries TRBV15 and TRBJ1-5; no reliable D call. CDR1 is LNHNV, CDR2 YYDKDF, per germline (reference sequence). The CDR3 has 13 amino acids. Trimming removed 2 bases at V and 4 bases at J, with 6 bases between. CDR3 amino acids: CATSRNFNQPQHF. CDR3 in DNA: TGTGCCACCAGCAGAAATTTTAATCAGCCCCAGCATTTT.

The CDR3 nucleotides are TGTGCCAGCAGCCCCCACCCGGGACATAACACTGAAGCTTTCTTT. Protein: CASSPHPGHNTEAFF. V usage is TRBV3-1 and J usage is TRBJ1-1; TRBD1 is a possible D gene (6 bases). The CDR3 sequence is 15 residues long. Trimming pared 4 bases from V and 2 bases from J, leaving 14 bases between. Germline CDR1 and CDR2: LGHDT and YNNKEL (reference sequence). The variable domain in full, with the rest retrieved from reference TRBV3-1 and TRBJ1-1, is DTAVSQTPKYLVTQMGNDKSIKCEQNLGHDTMYWYKQDSKKFLKIMFSYNNKELIINETVPNRFSPKSPDKAHLNLHINSLELGDSAVYFCASSPHPGHNTEAFFGQGTRLTVV.

CDR3 protein: CASSLGLGTRNQETQYF. The CDR3 DNA reads as TGTGCCAGCAGCCTCGGCCTAGGGACTAGAAATCAAGAGACCCAGTACTTC. V usage is TRBV25-1 and J usage is TRBJ2-5, with 8 bases aligning to TRBD2. The V gene's germline CDR1 is MGHDK and CDR2 SYGVNS. There are 17 residues in the CDR3. With 6 bases clipped from V and 2 bases from J, the junction kept 14 bases outside the gene matches.

V usage is TRBV27 and J usage is TRBJ1-1; possible D gene TRBD1, 5 bases. There are 14 residues in the CDR3. V dropped 2 bases and J dropped 3 bases, with 10 bases sitting between them. Germline CDR1 MNHEY, CDR2 SMNVEV (reference sequence). CDR3 loop: CASSLQGTHTEAFF. In DNA, the CDR3 is TGTGCCAGCAGTTTACAGGGAACGCACACTGAAGCTTTCTTT.

The chain links TRBV3-1 to TRBJ2-7, with 11 positions matching TRBD2. Trimming cost V 7 bases and J 2 bases; bases outside gene matches: 10. This CDR3 is built from 16 residues. Germline loops: CDR1 LGHDT, CDR2 YNNKEL (reference sequence). CDR3 in DNA: TGTGCCAGCACGCTAACTAGCGGGGGCGGTCCCTACGAGCAGTACTTC. This encodes CASTLTSGGGPYEQYF.

The CDR3 loop is CATSRSSQGRETQYF. Here the CDR3 DNA reads TGTGCCACCAGCAGATCGTCGCAGGGTAGAGAGACCCAGTACTTC. The chain has TRBV15 and TRBJ2-5, with D maybe TRBD1 (5 bases). The CDR3 sequence is 15 residues long. CDR1 and CDR2 (germline): LNHNV, YYDKDF (reference sequence). The ends were cut back, 2 bases at V and 4 bases at J, with 14 bases in the middle.

V gene TRBV7-2 combines with J gene TRBJ2-7; TRBD2 agrees at 11 bases. J gave up 3 bases and V 1 base, and 8 bases lay outside the gene matches. The CDR3 extends over 17 amino acids. Germline V lookup: CDR1 SGHTA, CDR2 FQGNSA. For the CDR3, the DNA is TGTGCCAGCAGCTTAGGGTCGCGGCTAGCGGGAGGCTACGAGCAGTACTTC. Protein: CASSLGSRLAGGYEQYF.

This clonotype was seen more than once but under ten times. The V and J genes are TRBV13 and TRBJ1-2; D unresolved. Germline V gene lookup returns CDR1 PRHDT and CDR2 FYEKMQ (reference sequence). CDR3 length: 14 residues. Trimming cost V 4 bases and J 1 base, with 10 bases left between them. CDR3 loop: CASSSPSRNYGYTF. The CDR3 DNA is TGTGCCAGCAGCTCCCCCAGTCGTAACTATGGCTACACCTTC.

The CDR3 spells CASRVDSLGDEQFF. CDR3 DNA sequence: TGTGCCAGCAGGGTGGACAGTCTCGGCGATGAGCAGTTCTTC. This sequence joins TRBV12-3 or TRBV12-4 and TRBJ2-1; TRBD1 is a possible D gene (6 bases). V was trimmed by 6 bases and J by 8 bases, leaving 17 bases between them. There are 14 residues in the CDR3.

This clonotype turned up a few times. The J gene is TRBJ1-5, the V gene TRBV7-2; D gene uncertain. This CDR3 spans 15 amino acids. Trimming left V 3 bases short and J 5 bases short, with 14 bases between. The germline V gene encodes CDR1 SGHTA and CDR2 FQGNSA. The CDR3 coding sequence is TGTGCCAGCAGCTTCGGCGGGAGGCTAGATCAGCCCCAGCATTTT. This encodes CASSFGGRLDQPQHF. The variable domain in full, with the rest retrieved from reference TRBV7-2 and TRBJ1-5, is GAGVSQSPSNKVTEKGKDVELRCDPISGHTALYWYRQSLGQGLEFLIYFQGNSAPDKSGLPSDRFSAERTGGSVSTLTIQRTQQEDSAVYLCASSFGGRLDQPQHFGDGTRLSIL.

There are a few counts of this clonotype. This chain joins TRBV4-3 and TRBJ2-7; no clear D. V lost 8 bases and J 6 bases, leaving 8 bases between the germline ends. The germline V gene encodes CDR1 LGHNA and CDR2 YSLEER. This CDR3 contains 10 residues. The CDR3 bases are TGCGCCAGCGCAGCCGGCGAGCAGTACTTC. Amino acid sequence: CASAAGEQYF.

This chain links TRBV7-2 with TRBJ2-1; 14 bases are shared with TRBD2. CDR1 and CDR2 from the germline V gene are SGHTA and FQGNSA. Trimming took 5 bases from V and 8 from J; bases not matched to a gene: 11. The CDR3 totals 17 residues. CDR3 amino acids: CASSPLAGLAGEYEQFF. CDR3 DNA sequence: TGTGCCAGCAGCCCCCTCGCGGGACTAGCGGGAGAGTATGAGCAGTTCTTC.